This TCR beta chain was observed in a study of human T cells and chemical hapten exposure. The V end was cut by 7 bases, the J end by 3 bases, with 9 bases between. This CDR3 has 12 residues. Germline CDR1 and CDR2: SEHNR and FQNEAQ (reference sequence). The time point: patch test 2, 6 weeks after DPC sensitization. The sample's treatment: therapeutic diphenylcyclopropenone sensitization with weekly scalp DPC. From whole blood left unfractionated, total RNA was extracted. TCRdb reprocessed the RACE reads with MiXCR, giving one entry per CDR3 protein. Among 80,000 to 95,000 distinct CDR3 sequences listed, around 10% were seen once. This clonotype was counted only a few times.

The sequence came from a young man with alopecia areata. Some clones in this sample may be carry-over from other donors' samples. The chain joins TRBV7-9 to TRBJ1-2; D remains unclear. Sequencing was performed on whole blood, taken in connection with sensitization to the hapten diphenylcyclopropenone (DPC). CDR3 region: CASTHQDYGYTF. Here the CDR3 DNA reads TGTGCCAGCACTCACCAGGACTATGGCTACACCTTC.